Following are 25 T cell receptor beta chains from one sample sequenced in a study of cytomegalovirus exposure and HLA in healthy donors. 13 Jbeta primers and 60 Vbeta primers were used for the PCR. TCRdb's copy holds only in-frame clones and misses some; the assay was immunoSEQ multiplex PCR. The table lists 130,000 or so clones, 70% to 75% of them singletons. Sequences were obtained from PBMCs. The receptors originated from a woman between 40 and 55 years old in good health and CMV-seropositive.

The chain employs TRBV18 and TRBJ2-7; 7 bases agree with TRBD2. V was pared by 6 bases and J by 3 bases, with 17 bases of the junction left unmatched. This CDR3 is built from 17 residues. CDR1 is KGHSH and CDR2 is LQKENI in the germline V gene. The CDR3 bases are TGTGCCAGCTCCCCCCAATCGGGGGGACCCTTAAACTACGAGCAGTACTTC. Protein sequence: CASSPQSGGPLNYEQYF.

The rearrangement links TRBV13 to TRBJ2-7; no firm D call. The CDR3 runs 12 residues. Trimming took off 4 bases at V and 1 base at J, with 5 bases between the two ends. Germline V gene data show CDR1 as PRHDT and CDR2 as FYEKMQ (reference sequence). The CDR3 protein is CASSSRSYEQYF. Here the CDR3 DNA reads TGTGCCAGCAGCTCCCGGTCCTACGAGCAGTACTTC.

This rearrangement joins TRBV28 to TRBJ1-2; D is possibly TRBD1 (6 bases). V was pared by 4 bases and J by 5 bases, with 8 bases between. The CDR3 consists of 12 residues. CDR1 is MDHEN, CDR2 SYDVKM, per germline. The CDR3 DNA sequence: TGTGCCAGCAGTTCACAGGGATATGGCTACACCTTC. It translates to CASSSQGYGYTF.

The rearrangement joins TRBV27 to TRBJ1-2; D is uncertain. The CDR3 is made up of 14 amino acids. The ends were cut back, 5 bases at V and 4 bases at J, with 14 bases in the middle. The germline CDR1 and CDR2 sequences are MNHEY and SMNVEV (reference sequence). As DNA, the CDR3 is TGTGCCAGCAGTCCAAACAGAGGGAGCTATGGCTACACCTTC. As protein: CASSPNRGSYGYTF.

The chain combines TRBV18 with TRBJ1-4; no reliable D call. The CDR3 extends over 15 amino acids. Germline V gene lookup returns CDR1 KGHSH and CDR2 LQKENI. With 3 bases removed from V and 5 bases from J, the gap between germline ends came to 13 bases. DNA of the CDR3: TGTGCCAGCTCACCCGGCGAGGGTCGGAATGAAAAACTGTTTTTT. The encoded protein is CASSPGEGRNEKLFF.

V usage is TRBV5-4 and J usage is TRBJ2-7; 10 positions agree with TRBD2. Germline loops: CDR1 SGHNT, CDR2 YYREEE (reference sequence). This CDR3 spans 14 amino acids. J was trimmed by 1 base and V by 4 bases; bases with no gene match: 2. The CDR3 here is CASSRTSGSYEQYF. The CDR3 DNA follows: TGTGCCAGCAGCCGGACTAGCGGTTCCTACGAGCAGTACTTC.

Note on this clone: Other DNA sequences within the sample encode an identical CDR3. The genes are TRBV18 and TRBJ2-7; 9 bases are a match to TRBD1. V shed 6 bases and J 3 bases; nucleotides not matched to a gene: 6. The germline V gene has CDR1 KGHSH and CDR2 LQKENI. The CDR3 has 14 residues. CDR3 sequence reads: CASSPGTGFYEQYF. DNA of the CDR3: TGTGCCAGCTCGCCCGGGACAGGGTTCTACGAGCAGTACTTC.

The CDR3 sequence is CASSILFARFYGYTF. As DNA, the CDR3 is TGTGCCAGCAGCATCCTTTTTGCTAGGTTCTATGGCTACACCTTC. The V and J genes are TRBV7-2 and TRBJ1-2; D call uncertain. Germline V lookup: CDR1 SGHTA, CDR2 FQGNSA. With 5 bases removed from V and 4 bases from J, the gap between germline ends came to 17 bases. CDR3 length: 15 amino acids.

V usage is TRBV4-3 and J usage is TRBJ1-1; D gene unclear. Germline CDR1 is LGHNA and CDR2 is YSLEER. The CDR3 covers 15 residues. Trimming removed 0 bases at V and 4 bases at J, with 12 bases between. The CDR3 here is CASSQDLGGGTEAFF. CDR3 in DNA: TGCGCCAGCAGCCAAGATCTTGGCGGAGGCACTGAAGCTTTCTTT.

The chain recombines TRBV14 with TRBJ2-1; 7 bases map to TRBD2. CDR3 length equals 13 residues. Trimming at V came to 4 bases and at J to 7 bases, leaving 4 bases not matched to a gene. CDR1 is SGHDN and CDR2 is FVKESK in the germline V gene. The DNA for the CDR3 is TGTGCCAGCAGCCCCCTGCGGGAGAATGAGCAGTTCTTC. Translated: CASSPLRENEQFF.

This clone was recorded only once. Other DNA variants within this sample encode the same CDR3. The chain combines TRBV5-1 with TRBJ1-1, with a weak D call TRBD1 (5 bases). Trimming stripped 2 bases from V and 2 bases from J, with 7 bases between. The CDR3 contains 13 residues. Germline V gene sequence: CDR1 SGHRS, CDR2 YFSETQ. CDR3 coding DNA: TGCGCCAGCAGCTTTACAGGTAACACTGAAGCTTTCTTT. Its translation: CASSFTGNTEAFF.

The genes are TRBV7-2 and TRBJ2-5; TRBD1 aligns across 8 bases. From germline, CDR1 is SGHTA and CDR2 FQGNSA. Losses at the gene ends were 3 bases for V and 2 bases for J; bases not matched to a gene: 8. The CDR3 spans 16 residues. CDR3 DNA sequence: TGTGCCAGCAGCTTCCAGGACAGGGCCCCACAAGAGACCCAGTACTTC. This codes for CASSFQDRAPQETQYF. Supplemented by reference TRBV7-2 and TRBJ2-5, the full variable domain reads GAGVSQSPSNKVTEKGKDVELRCDPISGHTALYWYRQSLGQGLEFLIYFQGNSAPDKSGLPSDRFSAERTGGSVSTLTIQRTQQEDSAVYLCASSFQDRAPQETQYFGPGTRLLVL.

This chain joins TRBV2 and TRBJ2-2, with TRBD1 matching over 9 bases. Germline V gives CDR1 SNHLY, CDR2 FYNNEI. V was clipped by 5 bases and J by 6 bases; unmatched bases: 4. The CDR3 extends over 14 amino acids. The CDR3 reads CASSNRGPAGELFF. The DNA for the CDR3 is TGTGCCAGCAGTAACAGGGGGCCCGCCGGGGAGCTGTTTTTT.

As for this clone: Sequence at one end of the junction differs from germline and may be a read error. This rearrangement joins TRBV7-7 to TRBJ2-5; 11 bases are a match to TRBD2. Germline V gene sequence: CDR1 SSHAT, CDR2 FNYEAQ (reference sequence). CDR3 length: 19 amino acids. The chain's CDR3 is CASSRRSPLSGGGQEAQYF. The CDR3 region has the DNA TGTGCCAGCAGCCGTCGCTCCCCCCTTAGCGGGGGGGGTCAAGAGGCCCAGTACTTC.

This clone was seen a handful of times. V usage is TRBV21-1 and J usage is TRBJ2-5; TRBD1, as called in the table, went unchecked against the DNA. TRBV21-1 is tagged as a pseudogene. The CDR3 length is 16 residues. CDR3 loop: CASVAGTGKLQETQYF. CDR3 in DNA: TGTGCCAGCGTAGCCGGGACAGGGAAACTCCAAGAGACCCAGTACTTC.

The chain combines TRBV6-1 with TRBJ1-5, with D perhaps TRBD1 (5 bases). The CDR3 is 16 amino acids. In germline, CDR1 is MNHNS, CDR2 SASEGT. The V end lost 3 bases, the J end lost 5 bases, and 17 bases lay between the germline ends. The CDR3 loop is CASSDWARTNHQPQHF. The CDR3 bases are TGTGCCAGCAGTGACTGGGCCCGGACAAACCATCAGCCCCAGCATTTT.

This clone showed up just a few times. The chain joins TRBV7-2 to TRBJ2-7, with 8 bases identical to TRBD2. Germline CDR1 SGHTA, CDR2 FQGNSA. The V and J ends lost 5 bases and 6 bases, in that order; junction bases with no gene match: 9. This CDR3 is built from 14 residues. The CDR3 DNA is TGTGCCAGCAGCACAGATCCCGGGAGGGGCGAGCAGTACTTC. This sequence encodes CASSTDPGRGEQYF.

This chain connects TRBV5-1 to TRBJ1-1, with D unclear. The CDR3 has 14 residues. The germline CDR1 and CDR2 sequences are SGHRS and YFSETQ. Trimming shortened V by 0 bases and J by 1 base, and 7 bases separated the two germline ends. The CDR3 region is CASSLGRRNTEAFF. The CDR3 bases are TGCGCCAGCAGCTTGGGACGGAGGAACACTGAAGCTTTCTTT.

For this clone: Other nucleotide sequences from this sample produce the same CDR3. V gene TRBV7-9 combines with J gene TRBJ2-1; 13 positions match TRBD2. The V gene end was trimmed by 6 bases and the J gene end by 7 bases; junction bases not matched to a gene: 6. The CDR3 sequence is 15 residues long. Germline V gene lookup returns CDR1 SEHNR and CDR2 FQNEAQ (reference sequence). The CDR3 region has the DNA TGTGCCAGCAGTTTACTAGCGGGGGGGCGAAATGAGCAGTTCTTC. Its translation: CASSLLAGGRNEQFF.

The rearrangement uses TRBV7-2 and TRBJ1-1; TRBD1 aligns across 9 bases. This CDR3 has 15 residues. Unmatched junction bases numbered 5, after V lost 5 bases and J lost 1 base. Germline-derived CDR1 and CDR2 are SGHTA and FQGNSA. CDR3 region: CASSRGQGANTEAFF. The CDR3 nucleotides are TGTGCCAGCAGCAGGGGACAGGGTGCGAACACTGAAGCTTTCTTT.

The rearrangement uses TRBV19 and TRBJ2-5, with unresolved D. Germline V gives CDR1 LNHDA, CDR2 SQIVND (reference sequence). The length of the CDR3 is 13 residues. The V gene lost 5 bases and the J gene lost 0 bases, with 7 bases spanning the gap. CDR3 protein: CASSRPDQETQYF. DNA for the CDR3: TGTGCCAGTAGTCGTCCGGACCAAGAGACCCAGTACTTC. Full variable domain (rest looked up from reference TRBV19 and TRBJ2-5): DGGITQSPKYLFRKEGQNVTLSCEQNLNHDAMYWYRQDPGQGLRLIYYSQIVNDFQKGDIAEGYSVSREKKESFPLTVTSAQKNPTAFYLCASSRPDQETQYFGPGTRLLVL.

The V gene is TRBV7-6, the J gene TRBJ1-1, with a tentative D call TRBD1 (6 bases). V was trimmed by 11 bases and J by 8 bases, leaving 12 bases between them. From germline, CDR1 is SGHVS and CDR2 FNYEAQ. CDR3 size: 10 residues. CDR3 sequence: CAAEGEEAFF. As DNA, the CDR3 is TGTGCCGCCGAGGGGGAAGAAGCTTTCTTT.

The chain links TRBV5-1 to TRBJ2-7, with TRBD2 identical over 11 bases. The CDR3 covers 16 residues. Germline-derived CDR1 and CDR2 are SGHRS and YFSETQ. Trimming cost V 1 base and J 0 bases; bases outside gene matches: 3. CDR3 coding DNA: TGCGCCAGCAGCTTGACCGGGACTAGCGGCTCCTACGAGCAGTACTTC. Its protein is CASSLTGTSGSYEQYF.

This sequence joins TRBV6-5 and TRBJ2-1, with 12 bases aligning to TRBD2. V was clipped by 2 bases and J by 8 bases; unmatched bases: 7. CDR1 MNHEY and CDR2 SVGAGI come from the germline V gene. The CDR3 is 16 residues long. CDR3 DNA: TGTGCCAGCAGTTACCCTAGCGGGAGGGGAAAACATGAGCAGTTCTTC. Translating gives CASSYPSGRGKHEQFF.

The chain joins TRBV5-1 to TRBJ2-1; TRBD2 aligns across 12 bases. From germline, CDR1 is SGHRS and CDR2 YFSETQ. The CDR3 sequence is 16 residues long. With 6 bases clipped from V and 9 bases from J, the junction kept 13 bases outside the gene matches. CDR3 bases: TGCGCCAGCACCCCACCTCCTAGCGGGAGGGCCGCTGAGCAGTTCTTC. This encodes CASTPPPSGRAAEQFF.